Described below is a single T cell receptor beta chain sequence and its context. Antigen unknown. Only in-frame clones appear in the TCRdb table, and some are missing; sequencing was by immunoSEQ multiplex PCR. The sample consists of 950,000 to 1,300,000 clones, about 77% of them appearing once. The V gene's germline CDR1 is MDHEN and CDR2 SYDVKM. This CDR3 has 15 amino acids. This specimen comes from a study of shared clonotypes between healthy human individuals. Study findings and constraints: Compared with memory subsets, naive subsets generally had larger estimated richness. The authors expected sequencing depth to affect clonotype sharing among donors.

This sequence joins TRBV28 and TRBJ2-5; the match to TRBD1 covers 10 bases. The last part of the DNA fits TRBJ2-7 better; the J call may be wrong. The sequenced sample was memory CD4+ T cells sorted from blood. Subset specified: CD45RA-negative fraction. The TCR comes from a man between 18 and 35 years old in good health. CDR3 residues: CASSSSGTGDYEQYF. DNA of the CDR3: TGTGCCAGCAGTTCCTCCGGGACAGGGGACTACGAGCAGTACTTC.